The 27 T cell receptor beta chains given below trace back to one sample, sequenced in a study of shared clonotypes between healthy human individuals. Sequenced by immunoSEQ multiplex PCR; TCRdb stores in-frame clones only, minus some. This table has around 690,000 clones, around 90% appearing once. Sequencing used memory CD8+ T cells from PBMCs. Subset of the sample: CD45RO+ cells pooled with CCR7-negative TemRA cells. The source of these receptors is a man between 18 and 29 years old in good health. Some clones in this sample may be carry-over from other donors' samples.

The CDR3 loop is CASSLSAGGPEQFF. CDR3 coding DNA: TGTGCCAGCAGTTTATCCGCGGGAGGGCCTGAGCAGTTCTTC. J is TRBJ2-1 and V is TRBV27; 9 bases are shared with TRBD2. Germline CDR1 reads MNHEY; CDR2 reads SMNVEV (reference sequence). The CDR3 totals 14 residues. J gave up 9 bases and V 0 bases, and 3 bases lay outside the gene matches.

In this sample, this clone turned up a few times. The chain combines TRBV30 with TRBJ1-1, with D uncertain. V lost 0 bases and J 3 bases, leaving 8 bases between the germline ends. In germline, CDR1 is GTSNPN, CDR2 SVGIG (reference sequence). The CDR3 is 13 amino acids. In nucleotides, the CDR3 is TGTGCCTGGAGTGTAGTCCAGGACACTGAAGCTTTCTTT. As protein: CAWSVVQDTEAFF.

The chain recombines TRBV28 with TRBJ2-1, with 9 bases lining up with TRBD2. The V gene's germline CDR1 is MDHEN and CDR2 SYDVKM. The junction had 7 bases not matched to a gene; V was cut back by 6 bases and J by 4 bases. The CDR3 spans 15 residues. CDR3 protein: CASRRLAEIYNEQFF. CDR3 in DNA: TGTGCCAGCAGGCGACTAGCGGAGATTTACAATGAGCAGTTCTTC.

The chain employs TRBV6-1 and TRBJ2-7, with 7 nucleotides matching TRBD2. The V and J ends lost 7 bases and 7 bases, in that order; junction bases with no gene match: 10. The CDR3 totals 13 residues. The germline V gene encodes CDR1 MNHNS and CDR2 SASEGT. The CDR3 spells CASIEGGLREQYF. In nucleotides, the CDR3 is TGTGCCAGCATCGAGGGAGGGCTGCGAGAGCAGTACTTC.

The chain combines TRBV11-3 with TRBJ2-1; tentatively, D is TRBD2 (6 bases). The CDR3 totals 16 residues. Germline values: CDR1 SGHNT, CDR2 YENEEA. Trimming left V 5 bases short and J 1 base short, with 15 bases between. Here the CDR3 reads CASSARGGISYNEQFF. CDR3 sequence (DNA): TGTGCCAGCAGCGCGCGGGGCGGGATATCCTACAATGAGCAGTTCTTC.

This chain connects TRBV2 to TRBJ1-1; D ambiguous. V shed 8 bases and J shed 7 bases, with 8 bases lying between them. The V gene's germline CDR1 is SNHLY and CDR2 FYNNEI. The CDR3 consists of 10 residues. The CDR3 is CASGWDEAFF. The DNA for the CDR3 is TGTGCCAGCGGGTGGGATGAAGCTTTCTTT. Full variable domain (remainder filled in from reference TRBV2 and TRBJ1-1): EPEVTQTPSHQVTQMGQEVILRCVPISNHLYFYWYRQILGQKVEFLVSFYNNEISEKSEIFDDQFSVERPDGSNFTLKIRSTKLEDSAMYFCASGWDEAFFGQGTRLTVV.

The chain recombines TRBV7-2 with TRBJ2-3; 9 bases align to TRBD1. Germline V gene data show CDR1 as SGHTA and CDR2 as FQGNSA. J was trimmed by 2 bases and V by 5 bases; bases with no gene match: 5. This CDR3 contains 15 residues. CDR3 DNA: TGTGCCAGCAGCCCGGACAGGGGTTCCACAGATACGCAGTATTTT. Protein: CASSPDRGSTDTQYF.

This clone was recorded once. The V call is TRBV27, the J call TRBJ2-7; a weak D match, TRBD1 (6 bases). V gave up 5 bases and J gave up 1 base, with 9 bases separating them. The CDR3 extends over 13 amino acids. CDR1 and CDR2 (germline): MNHEY, SMNVEV (reference sequence). The CDR3 reads CASSPDRSYEQYF. The CDR3 region has the DNA TGTGCCAGCAGTCCAGACAGGTCCTACGAGCAGTACTTC.

The chain couples TRBV5-1 to TRBJ2-1, with a possible D match to TRBD2 (6 bases). This CDR3 spans 17 amino acids. Germline CDR1 reads SGHRS; CDR2 reads YFSETQ. Trimming removed 4 bases from V and 3 bases from J, with 20 bases in between. CDR3 sequence (DNA): TGCGCCAGCAGCCAGGCCCCGATCGGGAGTGTCTACAATGAGCAGTTCTTC. Its translation is CASSQAPIGSVYNEQFF.

The V gene is TRBV6-6, the J gene TRBJ2-7; no reliable D call. This CDR3 region has 15 residues. The V and J ends lost 7 bases and 0 bases respectively, with 16 bases between them. Germline loops: CDR1 MNHNY, CDR2 SVGAGI (reference sequence). The CDR3 sequence is CASTPTRRSSYEQYF. In DNA form, the CDR3 reads TGTGCCAGCACCCCAACCCGGCGGAGCTCCTACGAGCAGTACTTC.

This chain joins TRBV7-3 and TRBJ2-7; 7 bases map to TRBD2. J lost 6 bases, V lost 5 bases, and 13 bases had no gene match. There are 15 residues in the CDR3. Germline CDR1 is SGHTA and CDR2 is FQGTGA. CDR3: CASSLSRAGVPEQYF. CDR3 bases: TGTGCCAGCAGCCTCTCAAGGGCGGGAGTACCCGAGCAGTACTTC.

The chain recombines TRBV5-6 with TRBJ2-7, with 8 bases lining up with TRBD1. The CDR3 extends over 17 amino acids. The junction had 10 bases not matched to a gene; V was cut back by 0 bases and J by 2 bases. Germline V gene sequence: CDR1 SGHDT, CDR2 YYEEEE. The CDR3 coding sequence is TGTGCCAGCAGCTTGGCGGCGCAGGGGGCTCAACCCTACGAGCAGTACTTC. Its translation is CASSLAAQGAQPYEQYF.

The chain uses TRBV7-8 and TRBJ2-7, with 13 bases lining up with TRBD2. This CDR3 has 19 amino acids. Per the germline V gene, CDR1 is SGHVS and CDR2 is FQNEAQ. The V gene end was trimmed by 3 bases and the J gene end by 1 base; junction bases not matched to a gene: 12. Here the CDR3 reads CASSFPGTSGKVWSYEQYF. The CDR3 region has the DNA TGTGCCAGCAGCTTTCCTGGGACTAGCGGGAAGGTGTGGTCCTACGAGCAGTACTTC.

The chain has TRBV4-2 and TRBJ1-3, with D possibly being TRBD1 (5 bases). Germline V gives CDR1 LGHNA, CDR2 YNFKEQ. Between the trimmed V and J ends, which lost 1 base and 0 bases, there was a span of 28 bases. The CDR3 loop spans 22 amino acids. The CDR3 loop reads CASSQGTVAISSGTISGNTIYF. CDR3 nucleotide sequence: TGTGCCAGCAGCCAAGGAACCGTCGCTATTTCTTCCGGGACCATCTCTGGAAACACCATATATTTT.

This chain uses TRBV27 with TRBJ2-3; no clear D. The CDR3 contains 10 residues. V lost 9 bases, J lost 1 base, and 2 bases lay in between. Per the germline V gene, CDR1 is MNHEY and CDR2 is SMNVEV (reference sequence). The CDR3 spells CASGTDTQYF. The CDR3 region has the DNA TGTGCCAGTGGCACAGATACGCAGTATTTT.

The CDR3 region has the DNA TGCGCCAGCAGCCAAGTTCGCACAATCCTCTCTGGAAACACCATATATTTT. This encodes CASSQVRTILSGNTIYF. The V call is TRBV4-3, the J call TRBJ1-3; D is undetermined. The V gene's germline CDR1 is LGHNA and CDR2 YSLEER. The V gene lost 1 base and the J gene lost 0 bases, with 13 bases spanning the gap. The CDR3 covers 17 residues.

As concerns this clone: The sample holds other DNA sequences that translate to the same CDR3. The V and J genes are TRBV28 and TRBJ1-3, with TRBD1 as a possible D gene (5 bases). CDR3 length: 14 amino acids. V lost 3 bases and J 0 bases, leaving 6 bases between the germline ends. Germline CDR1 reads MDHEN; CDR2 reads SYDVKM. The CDR3 sequence: CASSLGLSGNTIYF. For the CDR3, the DNA is TGTGCCAGCAGTTTGGGACTCTCTGGAAACACCATATATTTT.

This sequence joins TRBV6-5 and TRBJ1-2; D call uncertain. Trimming stripped 0 bases from V and 4 bases from J, with 12 bases between. Per the germline V gene, CDR1 is MNHEY and CDR2 is SVGAGI. The CDR3 is made up of 15 amino acids. The CDR3 spells CASSYSARNLYGYTF. DNA of the CDR3: TGTGCCAGCAGTTACTCGGCCCGGAACCTCTATGGCTACACCTTC.

About this clone itself: The same CDR3 also results from other DNA sequences found in this sample. The chain couples TRBV6-5 to TRBJ2-7; maybe TRBD1 (5 bases). The germline CDR1 and CDR2 sequences are MNHEY and SVGAGI. V was cut by 0 bases and J by 3 bases, with 9 bases left in between. This CDR3 has 14 amino acids. The CDR3 DNA follows: TGTGCCAGCAGTTACTCAGACAGCCACTACGAGCAGTACTTC. Its protein is CASSYSDSHYEQYF.

V is TRBV6-5 and J is TRBJ2-1; 8 positions agree with TRBD2. The CDR3 length is 15 residues. Germline V gene lookup returns CDR1 MNHEY and CDR2 SVGAGI. V lost 1 base to trimming and J lost 4 bases; unmatched junction nucleotides: 3. The CDR3 sequence: CASSYFTSGYNEQFF. The CDR3 region has the DNA TGTGCCAGCAGTTACTTTACTAGCGGTTACAATGAGCAGTTCTTC.

This clone was detected only a few times. The gene calls are TRBV7-9 and TRBJ2-5, with TRBD1 matching over 9 bases. CDR3 length: 16 amino acids. Losses at the gene ends were 6 bases for V and 0 bases for J; bases not matched to a gene: 8. Germline V gives CDR1 SEHNR, CDR2 FQNEAQ (reference sequence). The chain's CDR3 is CASSNRQGVYQETQYF. In DNA form, the CDR3 reads TGTGCCAGCAGTAATCGACAGGGGGTCTACCAAGAGACCCAGTACTTC. Supplemented by reference TRBV7-9 and TRBJ2-5, the full variable domain reads DTGVSQNPRHKITKRGQNVTFRCDPISEHNRLYWYRQTLGQGPEFLTYFQNEAQLEKSRLLSDRFSAERPKGSFSTLEIQRTEQGDSAMYLCASSNRQGVYQETQYFGPGTRLLVL.

The gene calls are TRBV11-2 and TRBJ2-7; 11 nucleotides agree with TRBD2. The CDR3 contains 16 residues. Trimming cost V 0 bases and J 7 bases; bases outside gene matches: 8. Germline V gene data show CDR1 as SGHAT and CDR2 as FQNNGV. CDR3 amino acids: CASSLDRLAGGGEQYF. CDR3 nucleotides: TGTGCCAGCAGCTTAGATCGGCTAGCGGGAGGAGGTGAGCAGTACTTC. The whole variable domain, remainder taken from reference TRBV11-2 and TRBJ2-7, is EAGVAQSPRYKIIEKRQSVAFWCNPISGHATLYWYQQILGQGPKLLIQFQNNGVVDDSQLPKDRFSAERLKGVDSTLKIQPAKLEDSAVYLCASSLDRLAGGGEQYFGPGTRLTVT.

A remark on this clone: This same CDR3 is encoded by further DNA sequences in the sample. This chain joins TRBV5-4 and TRBJ2-7; the D gene is possibly TRBD1 (5 bases). This CDR3 region has 13 residues. V lost 5 bases, J lost 2 bases, and 11 bases lay in between. The germline V gene has CDR1 SGHNT and CDR2 YYREEE (reference sequence). The DNA of the CDR3 is TGTGCCAGCAGTAGGGGCCCCACCTACGAGCAGTACTTC. It codes for CASSRGPTYEQYF.

J is TRBJ1-1 and V is TRBV6-1; D uncertain. CDR3 length: 15 amino acids. V gave up 5 bases and J gave up 3 bases, with 16 bases separating them. CDR1 is MNHNS, CDR2 SASEGT, per germline. The chain's CDR3 is CASSSRRVVDTEAFF. In DNA, the CDR3 is TGTGCCAGCAGTAGTCGTAGAGTTGTGGACACTGAAGCTTTCTTT.

The chain has TRBV28 and TRBJ1-4, with D perhaps matching TRBD1 (5 bases). Germline V gives CDR1 MDHEN, CDR2 SYDVKM. The V end was cut by 8 bases, the J end by 0 bases, with 10 bases between. The CDR3 contains 14 residues. Here the CDR3 reads CASGDPTTNEKLFF. CDR3 sequence (DNA): TGTGCCAGCGGGGACCCGACAACTAATGAAAAACTGTTTTTT.

This clone appeared a single time. V is TRBV6-1 and J is TRBJ2-7; 9 nucleotides line up with TRBD2. Trimming cost V 10 bases and J 5 bases; bases outside gene matches: 9. The CDR3 is 13 residues long. From germline, CDR1 is MNHNS and CDR2 SASEGT. CDR3 sequence reads: CATLGLAIDEQYF. DNA for the CDR3: TGTGCCACCCTGGGACTAGCTATCGACGAGCAGTACTTC.

Only a few counts were recorded for this clone. The gene calls are TRBV20-1 and TRBJ1-1; D ambiguous. Looked up from germline, CDR1 is DFQATT and CDR2 is SNEGSKA (reference sequence). Trimming took 6 bases from V and 5 from J, leaving 7 bases between them. The CDR3 length is 10 residues. CDR3 in amino acids: CSAPSTEAFF. CDR3 nucleotide sequence: TGCAGTGCACCCAGTACTGAAGCTTTCTTT.